The rows below give T cell receptor beta chains drawn from one sample of a study of blood T cell repertoires in COVID-19. Measured with immunoSEQ multiplex PCR; TCRdb has only the in-frame clones, and not every one. This table holds roughly 160,000 clones, 84% found once. Input material: peripheral blood. Every receptor here comes from an older man with active or convalescent COVID-19. Both conserved end residues are part of each CDR3. D genes are given only for firm matches. The size entry is marked missing in some rows and otherwise reads once, few, many or a size class.

-	TRBV9	-	TRBJ1-2	CASSAQVVGPRDGYTF	TGTGCCAGCAGCGCCCAGGTCGTGGGGCCCCGGGATGGCTACACCTTC
-	TRBV15	-	TRBJ2-7	CATSRDRGGTPYEQYF	TGTGCCACCAGCAGAGATAGAGGCGGGACCCCCTACGAGCAGTACTTC
TRBD1	TRBV6-2/TRBV6-3	-	TRBJ1-2	CASSYQLAGGGYTF	TGTGCCAGCAGTTACCAACTCGCAGGGGGTGGCTACACCTTC
-	TRBV27	-	TRBJ2-5	CASRLQGHQETQYF	TGTGCCAGCAGATTACAGGGCCACCAAGAGACCCAGTACTTC
-	TRBV20-1	-	TRBJ2-7	CSASQGDEQYF	TGCAGTGCTAGTCAAGGGGACGAGCAGTACTTC
-	TRBV6-5	-	TRBJ1-5	CASSYGAGLDQPQHF	TGTGCCAGCAGTTACGGGGCAGGGCTGGATCAGCCCCAGCATTTT
TRBD2	TRBV4-1	-	TRBJ2-1	CASSQDDPWSGIWNEQFF	TGCGCCAGCAGCCAAGATGACCCGTGGAGCGGGATCTGGAATGAGCAGTTCTTC
-	TRBV7-2	-	TRBJ1-5	CASSLGGGNQPQHF	TGTGCCAGCAGCTTAGGCGGCGGCAATCAGCCCCAGCATTTT
-	TRBV20-1	-	TRBJ2-3	CSASVLARGNRVEYF	TGCAGTGCTAGTGTGCTAGCGCGGGGTAACCGTGTGGAGTATTTT
TRBD1	TRBV19	once	TRBJ1-5	CASSSGTVSNQPQHF	TGTGCCAGTAGTTCCGGGACAGTTAGCAATCAGCCCCAGCATTTT
-	TRBV30	-	TRBJ1-5	CAWARGGAGQPQHF	TGTGCCTGGGCAAGGGGAGGGGCAGGTCAGCCCCAGCATTTT
-	TRBV4-1	-	TRBJ1-3	CASSPRVHSGNTIYF	TGCGCCAGCAGCCCCCGGGTCCACTCTGGAAACACCATATATTTT
-	TRBV7-2	-	TRBJ1-2	CASSPRPPGNYGYTF	TGTGCCAGCAGCCCTCGCCCCCCGGGGAACTATGGCTACACCTTC
-	TRBV3-1/TRBV3-2	-	TRBJ1-3	CASRGVENTIYF	TGTGCCAGCCGAGGAGTGGAAAACACCATATATTTT
-	TRBV7-2	-	TRBJ1-1	CASRTGTLNTEAFF	TGTGCCAGCAGAACCGGGACACTGAACACTGAAGCTTTCTTT
-	TRBV5-1	-	TRBJ1-1	CASSLAVQAGTEAFF	TGCGCCAGCAGCTTGGCCGTACAGGCAGGCACTGAAGCTTTCTTT
TRBD1	TRBV7-6	-	TRBJ2-5	CASSHAFTGALETQYF	TGTGCCAGCAGCCACGCCTTTACAGGGGCCTTAGAGACCCAGTACTTC
TRBD1	TRBV7-3	-	TRBJ2-1	CASSFQGAAYNEQFF	TGTGCCAGCAGCTTCCAGGGGGCAGCCTACAATGAGCAGTTCTTC
-	TRBV5-4	-	TRBJ2-7	CASSSDLINSYEQYF	TGTGCCAGCAGCTCAGACTTAATCAACTCCTACGAGCAGTACTTC
TRBD1	TRBV5-4	-	TRBJ2-3	CASSRIQGAADTQYF	TGTGCCAGCAGTCGAATACAGGGGGCCGCAGATACGCAGTATTTT
TRBD1	TRBV5-4	-	TRBJ2-3	CASRGTANEDTQYF	TGTGCCAGCAGAGGGACAGCCAACGAAGATACGCAGTATTTT
-	TRBV7-6	-	TRBJ1-2	CASSQGAGTLNYGYTF	TGTGCCAGCAGCCAAGGGGCCGGGACACTGAACTATGGCTACACCTTC
TRBD2	TRBV27	-	TRBJ2-5	CASSPWTSGNQETQYF	TGTGCCAGCAGTCCTTGGACTAGCGGGAATCAAGAGACCCAGTACTTC
-	TRBV3-1/TRBV3-2	-	TRBJ2-3	CASSLRTGTDTQYF	TGTGCCAGCAGCCTCCGGACGGGGACAGATACGCAGTATTTT
TRBD2	TRBV7-2	-	TRBJ2-6	CASSLVAGGGANVLTF	TGTGCCAGCAGCTTAGTTGCGGGGGGTGGGGCCAACGTCCTGACTTTC
TRBD1	TRBV6-6	-	TRBJ1-2	CASSSDRGMDGYTF	TGTGCCAGCAGTTCGGACAGGGGGATGGATGGCTACACCTTC
-	TRBV18	-	TRBJ1-1	CASSPRLGLPNTEAFF	TGTGCCAGCTCACCACGACTGGGACTTCCGAACACTGAAGCTTTCTTT
-	TRBV9	-	TRBJ1-6	CASSPGRGSRSPLHF	TGTGCCAGCAGCCCGGGGAGGGGGAGTAGGTCACCCCTCCACTTT
TRBD1	TRBV6-4	once	TRBJ2-1	CASSPRDRAYNEQFF	TGTGCCAGCAGCCCCCGGGACAGGGCCTACAATGAGCAGTTCTTC
TRBD2	TRBV5-1	-	TRBJ2-5	CASSLPSLAGGTETQYF	TGCGCCAGCAGCTTGCCTTCACTAGCGGGAGGCACAGAGACCCAGTACTTC
-	TRBV28	once	TRBJ2-3	CASSLQGSTDTQYF	TGTGCCAGCAGTTTACAGGGCAGCACAGATACGCAGTATTTT
-	TRBV9	-	TRBJ1-1	CASTPDLSGMNTEAFF	TGTGCCAGCACCCCAGATCTGTCAGGAATGAACACTGAAGCTTTCTTT
TRBD1	TRBV5-8	once	TRBJ1-4	CASSLAKGAATNEKLFF	TGTGCCAGCAGCTTGGCCAAGGGGGCTGCAACTAATGAAAAACTGTTTTTT
TRBD1	TRBV29-1	once	TRBJ1-5	CSVGGGDRGNGQPQHF	TGCAGCGTTGGCGGTGGGGACAGGGGGAACGGTCAGCCCCAGCATTTT
-	TRBV12-3/TRBV12-4	-	TRBJ1-5	CASSKTRGQPQHF	TGTGCCAGCAGCAAAACAAGGGGTCAGCCCCAGCATTTT
TRBD1	TRBV18	-	TRBJ1-6	CASSPSTGINSPLHF	TGTGCCAGCTCACCCTCGACAGGGATTAATTCACCCCTCCACTTT
TRBD2	TRBV7-9	-	TRBJ2-7	CASSLIAGGHEQYF	TGTGCCAGCAGCTTAATAGCGGGAGGCCACGAGCAGTACTTC
-	TRBV4-3	-	TRBJ1-2	CASSQDPPQGGYTF	TGCGCCAGCAGCCAAGACCCACCCCAGGGGGGCTACACCTTC
-	TRBV7-9	-	TRBJ2-5	CASSRGAAKQETQYF	TGTGCCAGCAGCCGAGGAGCGGCCAAACAAGAGACCCAGTACTTC
-	TRBV11-2	-	TRBJ1-4	CASSLPAGPEKLFF	TGTGCCAGCAGCCTCCCGGCAGGGCCTGAAAAACTGTTTTTT
-	TRBV6-2/TRBV6-3	-	TRBJ1-2	CASSYSTGEGYGYTF	TGTGCCAGCAGTTACTCGACGGGCGAGGGCTATGGCTACACCTTC
-	TRBV5-1	-	TRBJ2-7	CASSLGPGESSYEQYF	TGCGCCAGCAGCTTGGGGCCGGGGGAAAGCTCCTACGAGCAGTACTTC